This TCR beta chain derives from a study of T cells in Graves' hyperthyroidism and ophthalmopathy. Findings and limits, study-wide: The model's output predicted ophthalmopathy at a median of roughly seven months prior to onset. Most clonotypes that expanded in the thyroid above 0.001 also showed up in blood.

Note on this clonotype: What it binds is unknown.

The CDR3 runs to 14 residues. CDR1 DFQATT and CDR2 SNEGSKA come from the germline V gene (reference sequence). Trimming removed 1 base from V and 2 bases from J, with 11 bases in between. Researchers amplified the TCR beta CDR3 regions from RNA transcripts. The HTBI primer set drove a first-round RT-PCR of the TCR CDR3. TCRdb re-derived calls from the multiplex PCR reads in MiXCR, one entry per CDR3 protein. This repertoire shows 400,000 or so distinct CDR3 sequences, around 15% found once; its top ten account for around 28%. Ophthalmopathy patients all had a Clinical Activity Score of at least 3, a NOSPECS grade of at least 4 and disease under 3 months old. Each diagnosis was grounded in clinical symptoms, serum thyroxine and TRAb, thyroid ultrasound, and orbital computed tomography.

Sequenced input: blood. V gene TRBV20-1 combines with J gene TRBJ1-2; weak D call: TRBD1 (5 bases). The clonotype was recovered from a man aged 45-65 years with Graves' ophthalmopathy. CDR3 DNA: TGCAGTGCTAGAGTAGGTGGGGACAACTATGGCTACACCTTC. Encoded protein: CSARVGGDNYGYTF.